Listed here are 17 T cell receptor beta chains from one sample, sequenced in a study of blood T cell repertoires in COVID-19. Only in-frame clones appear in the TCRdb table, and some are missing; sequencing was by immunoSEQ multiplex PCR. This table has 55,000 to 65,000 clones, approximately 86% appearing once. Sequenced sample: peripheral blood. The receptors were gathered from a man between 60 and 75 years old with acute or convalescent COVID-19.

The chain combines TRBV14 with TRBJ2-5, with D unclear. Trimming took 2 bases from V and 0 from J, leaving 10 bases between them. The length of the CDR3 is 15 residues. Germline CDR1 is SGHDN and CDR2 is FVKESK. The CDR3 is CASSQMGRYQETQYF. DNA of the CDR3: TGTGCCAGCAGCCAAATGGGCAGATACCAAGAGACCCAGTACTTC.

The rearrangement links TRBV20-1 to TRBJ2-3; D unclear. V lost 2 bases, J lost 6 bases, and 6 bases lay in between. The CDR3 sequence is 11 residues long. From germline, CDR1 is DFQATT and CDR2 SNEGSKA (reference sequence). CDR3 loop: CSARRRDTQYF. For the CDR3, the DNA is TGCAGTGCTAGACGCCGGGATACGCAGTATTTT.

The chain joins TRBV6-2 or TRBV6-3 to TRBJ2-3, with unresolved D. CDR3 length: 12 residues. CDR1 and CDR2 from the germline V gene are MNHEY and SVGEGT. V was trimmed by 5 bases and J by 5 bases, leaving 8 bases between them. CDR3 in DNA: TGTGCCAGCAGTACAACGGGAGATACGCAGTATTTT. This sequence encodes CASSTTGDTQYF.

V gene TRBV19 combines with J gene TRBJ1-2, with D maybe TRBD1 (6 bases). Germline CDR1 reads LNHDA; CDR2 reads SQIVND (reference sequence). CDR3 size: 14 residues. The ends were cut back, 3 bases at V and 4 bases at J, with 12 bases in the middle. The CDR3 DNA sequence: TGTGCCAGTAGTATTCGTCAGGGGACCTATGGCTACACCTTC. Translated: CASSIRQGTYGYTF.

The chain uses TRBV19 and TRBJ1-1; 7 bases fit TRBD1. The germline gives CDR1 LNHDA, CDR2 SQIVND (reference sequence). This CDR3 spans 16 amino acids. The V and J ends lost 5 bases and 6 bases, in that order; junction bases with no gene match: 15. CDR3 loop: CASSLHGQAGAPEAFF. The CDR3 bases are TGTGCCAGTAGTCTCCACGGACAGGCAGGGGCCCCTGAAGCTTTCTTT.

The chain combines TRBV9 with TRBJ2-6, with D perhaps TRBD1 (7 bases). Per germline, CDR1 SGDLS and CDR2 YYNGEE. This CDR3 is built from 15 residues. V was clipped by 4 bases and J by 2 bases, with 10 bases between them. CDR3 protein: CASSPRGAGANVLTF. In nucleotides, the CDR3 is TGTGCCAGCAGCCCCAGGGGGGCTGGGGCCAACGTCCTGACTTTC.

The chain is built from TRBV6-4 and TRBJ2-1, with D maybe TRBD2 (6 bases). This CDR3 contains 15 residues. The ends were cut back, 3 bases at V and 7 bases at J, with 16 bases in the middle. Looked up from germline, CDR1 is MRHNA and CDR2 is SNTAGT. The CDR3 bases are TGTGCCAGCAGTGAGGGTCAGGAGGGGACGAATGAGCAGTTCTTC. Residues: CASSEGQEGTNEQFF.

The V call is TRBV5-3, the J call TRBJ1-4, with D hard to call. TRBV5-3 counts as an open reading frame of uncertain function. Trimming left V 0 bases short and J 8 bases short, with 17 bases between. The CDR3 runs to 16 residues. The CDR3 DNA is TGTGCCAGAAGCTTGGAACCGGGTCCCCGACGGGAAAAACTGTTTTTT. Translation: CARSLEPGPRREKLFF.

This chain joins TRBV28 and TRBJ1-1, with D tentatively TRBD1 (6 bases). In germline, CDR1 is MDHEN, CDR2 SYDVKM. The V and J ends lost 11 bases and 2 bases respectively, with 15 bases between them. The CDR3 sequence is 13 residues long. The CDR3 DNA follows: TGTGCCTCCAAAAGGGGGATAAACACTGAAGCTTTCTTT. It yields the protein CASKRGINTEAFF. Combining the CDR3 with reference TRBV28 and TRBJ1-1 gives the whole variable domain DVKVTQSSRYLVKRTGEKVFLECVQDMDHENMFWYRQDPGLGLRLIYFSYDVKMKEKGDIPEGYSVSREKKERFSLILESASTNQTSMYLCASKRGINTEAFFGQGTRLTVV.

The gene calls are TRBV7-2 and TRBJ1-6; D is uncertain. The germline CDR1 and CDR2 sequences are SGHTA and FQGNSA. The CDR3 covers 16 residues. V was cut by 4 bases and J by 1 base, with 11 bases left in between. In DNA, the CDR3 is TGTGCCAGCAGCTCCCGCGGTTGGTCCTATAATTCACCCCTCCACTTT. Protein product: CASSSRGWSYNSPLHF. Full variable domain (rest looked up from reference TRBV7-2 and TRBJ1-6): GAGVSQSPSNKVTEKGKDVELRCDPISGHTALYWYRQSLGQGLEFLIYFQGNSAPDKSGLPSDRFSAERTGGSVSTLTIQRTQQEDSAVYLCASSSRGWSYNSPLHFGNGTRLTVT.

This chain connects TRBV28 to TRBJ1-5; 7 bases are shared with TRBD1. Germline V gene data show CDR1 as MDHEN and CDR2 as SYDVKM. The V segment lost 6 bases and the J segment 5 bases; nucleotides outside the gene matches: 7. This CDR3 is built from 14 residues. CDR3 region: CASSLGQAHQPQHF. The CDR3 DNA reads as TGTGCCAGCAGCCTTGGACAGGCGCATCAGCCCCAGCATTTT.

The V call is TRBV11-2, the J call TRBJ1-5; a possible D gene is TRBD1 (6 bases). V was trimmed by 5 bases and J by 5 bases, leaving 13 bases between them. CDR1 is SGHAT, CDR2 FQNNGV, per germline. CDR3 size: 14 residues. CDR3 sequence: CASSVEQGHQPQHF. The CDR3 nucleotides read TGTGCCAGCAGCGTGGAACAGGGTCATCAGCCCCAGCATTTT.

The rearrangement links TRBV7-9 to TRBJ1-1; 10 bases agree with TRBD1. This CDR3 has 14 amino acids. Germline V CDR1 and CDR2: SEHNR, FQNEAQ (reference sequence). The CDR3 loop is CAGDRDRGVTEAFF. The CDR3, as DNA: TGTGCTGGGGACCGGGACAGGGGCGTGACTGAAGCTTTCTTT.

The CDR3 coding sequence is TGTGCCACCAGCAGAGGAGACAGCGCAACTAATGAAAAACTGTTTTTT. Encoded protein: CATSRGDSATNEKLFF. This chain links TRBV15 with TRBJ1-4; D is perhaps TRBD1 (5 bases). The CDR3 spans 16 residues. Trimming shortened V by 1 base and J by 0 bases, and 9 bases separated the two germline ends. The germline CDR1 and CDR2 sequences are LNHNV and YYDKDF (reference sequence).

The J gene is TRBJ2-3, the V gene TRBV24-1; 7 bases line up with TRBD2. CDR3 size: 12 residues. J lost 11 bases, V lost 4 bases, and 5 bases had no gene match. Germline V gene lookup returns CDR1 KGHDR and CDR2 SFDVKD. In DNA form, the CDR3 reads TGTGCCACCAGTGACCGGGAGGTGATGCAGTATTTT. Protein: CATSDREVMQYF.

This chain uses TRBV11-3 with TRBJ2-7, with 8 bases fitting TRBD2. J gave up 7 bases and V 4 bases, and 3 bases lay outside the gene matches. The length of the CDR3 is 12 residues. Germline-derived CDR1 and CDR2 are SGHNT and YENEEA. The chain's CDR3 is CASSSTSVEQYF. In DNA, the CDR3 is TGTGCCAGCAGCTCGACTAGCGTGGAGCAGTACTTC.

The CDR3 region has the DNA TGTGCCAGCCGAGCGGCGGTCTACAATGAGCAGTTCTTC. Its translation is CASRAAVYNEQFF. The chain combines TRBV11-2 with TRBJ2-1, with D maybe TRBD2 (5 bases). The V end lost 8 bases, the J end lost 3 bases, and 11 bases lay between the germline ends. Germline V gene sequence: CDR1 SGHAT, CDR2 FQNNGV. The CDR3 has 13 residues.